The clone carrying this TCR beta chain shows up as medium-sized by frequency. This record comes from a study of CXCR3-negative and CXCR3-positive naive CD8 T cells. The TRB cDNA libraries were prepared by 5' RACE with UMI labels. TCRdb re-called the 5' RACE reads and gives one entry per CDR3 protein, without DNA. The table for this sample gives 8,000 to 8,500 distinct CDR3 sequences. Germline V gene lookup returns CDR1 DFQATT and CDR2 SNEGSKA (reference sequence). This CDR3 has 16 residues. Specimen: naive CXCR3- CD8+ T cells from blood. Subset meaning: CD45RO-CCR7+CD27+CD95- naive CD8+ T cells lacking CXCR3 (TNR3-). The sequence came from a human donor in good health. Some clones in this sample may be carry-over from other donors' samples. V and J are TRBV20-1 and TRBJ2-1. The CDR3 reads CSARDLAGVTYNEQFF.